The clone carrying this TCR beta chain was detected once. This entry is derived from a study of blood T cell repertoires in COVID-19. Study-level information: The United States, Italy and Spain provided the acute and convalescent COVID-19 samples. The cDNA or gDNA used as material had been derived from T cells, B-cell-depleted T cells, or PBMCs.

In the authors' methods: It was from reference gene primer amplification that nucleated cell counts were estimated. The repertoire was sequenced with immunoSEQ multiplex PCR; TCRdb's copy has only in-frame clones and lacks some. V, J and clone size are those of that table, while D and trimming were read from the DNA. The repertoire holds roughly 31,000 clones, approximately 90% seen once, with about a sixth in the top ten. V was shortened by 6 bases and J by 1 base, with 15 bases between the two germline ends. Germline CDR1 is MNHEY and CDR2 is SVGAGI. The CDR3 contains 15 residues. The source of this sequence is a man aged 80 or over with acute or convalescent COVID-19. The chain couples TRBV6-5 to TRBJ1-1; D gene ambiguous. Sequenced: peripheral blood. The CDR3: CASRVLSSRNTEAFF. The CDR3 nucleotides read TGTGCCAGCAGGGTGTTGAGCTCGAGGAACACTGAAGCTTTCTTT.